This T cell receptor beta chain was sequenced for a study of T cells after yellow fever vaccination. TCRdb redid the calling of the 5' RACE reads with MiXCR, one entry per CDR3 protein. The table includes a few hundred thousand distinct CDR3 sequences, about a sixth detected once. Germline V CDR1 and CDR2: SEHNR, FQNEAQ (reference sequence). V was clipped by 6 bases and J by 0 bases, with 9 bases between them. This CDR3 has 14 residues. This clonotype was seen a few times. The chain uses TRBV7-9 and TRBJ2-1; possibly TRBD2 for D (6 bases). Sequences were derived from PBMCs, sampled about 5 days after the first yellow fever vaccination. This TCR was recovered from a man aged 18 to 29 who received the YFV17D yellow fever vaccine. CDR3 in DNA: TGTGCCAGCAGAATAGCGGTCTCCTACAATGAGCAGTTCTTC. Amino acids: CASRIAVSYNEQFF. Together with reference TRBV7-9 and TRBJ2-1, the CDR3 gives the full variable domain: DTGVSQNPRHKITKRGQNVTFRCDPISEHNRLYWYRQTLGQGPEFLTYFQNEAQLEKSRLLSDRFSAERPKGSFSTLEIQRTEQGDSAMYLCASRIAVSYNEQFFGPGTRLTVL.